The clone carrying this T cell receptor beta chain was detected only a few times. Regarding time point: healthy volunteer bleed at 6 weeks. Unfractionated whole blood served as the source for total RNA extraction. Unique molecular identifiers were affixed to discrete cDNA molecules within the library. MiXCR, run by TCRdb on the RACE reads, gives a single entry per CDR3 protein. The data contain fewer than 85,000 distinct CDR3 sequences, about 8.7% of them singletons. This entry belongs to a study of human T cells and chemical hapten exposure. Germline V gives CDR1 SGHDT, CDR2 YYEEEE. The CDR3 contains 11 residues. V was clipped by 3 bases and J by 10 bases; unmatched bases: 2.

The TCR originated in a male donor in good health. Some clones in this sample may be carry-over from other donors' samples. The chain uses TRBV5-6 and TRBJ1-2; 8 positions match TRBD1. Material for sequencing was whole blood. The CDR3 DNA follows: TGTGCCAGCAGCTGGACAGGGATCTACACCTTC. It yields the protein CASSWTGIYTF.